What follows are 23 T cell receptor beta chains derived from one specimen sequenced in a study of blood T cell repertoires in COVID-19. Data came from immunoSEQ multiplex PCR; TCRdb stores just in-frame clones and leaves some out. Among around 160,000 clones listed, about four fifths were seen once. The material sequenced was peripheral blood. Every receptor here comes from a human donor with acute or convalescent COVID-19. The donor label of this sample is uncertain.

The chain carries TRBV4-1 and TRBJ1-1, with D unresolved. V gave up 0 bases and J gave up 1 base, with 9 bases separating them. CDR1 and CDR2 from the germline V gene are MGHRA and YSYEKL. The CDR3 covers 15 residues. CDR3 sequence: CASSQETRRNTEAFF. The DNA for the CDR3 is TGCGCCAGCAGCCAAGAAACCCGGAGGAACACTGAAGCTTTCTTT.

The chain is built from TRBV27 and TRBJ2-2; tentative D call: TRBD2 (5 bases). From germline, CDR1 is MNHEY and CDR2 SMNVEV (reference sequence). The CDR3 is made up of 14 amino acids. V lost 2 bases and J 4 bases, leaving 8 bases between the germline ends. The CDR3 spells CASSLLEGTGELFF. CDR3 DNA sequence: TGTGCCAGCAGTTTACTAGAGGGCACCGGGGAGCTGTTTTTT.

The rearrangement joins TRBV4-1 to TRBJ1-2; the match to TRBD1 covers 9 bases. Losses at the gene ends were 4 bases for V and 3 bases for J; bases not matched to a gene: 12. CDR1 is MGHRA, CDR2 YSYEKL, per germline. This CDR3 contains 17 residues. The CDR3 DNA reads TGCGCCAGCAGCCGAAGTCCCGGACAGGGGAAAGACTATGGCTACACCTTC. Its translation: CASSRSPGQGKDYGYTF.

The CDR3 here is CASSLVAGEAFF. The CDR3 nucleotides are TGCGCCAGCAGCTTGGTCGCGGGGGAAGCTTTCTTT. The chain employs TRBV5-1 and TRBJ1-1; D is uncertain. The germline V gene encodes CDR1 SGHRS and CDR2 YFSETQ. There are 12 residues in the CDR3. The ends were cut back, 0 bases at V and 8 bases at J, with 8 bases in the middle.

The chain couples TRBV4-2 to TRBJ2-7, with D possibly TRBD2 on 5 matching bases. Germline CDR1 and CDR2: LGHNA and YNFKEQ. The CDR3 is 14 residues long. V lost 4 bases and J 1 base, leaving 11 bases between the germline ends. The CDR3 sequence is CASSRDEGSYEQYF. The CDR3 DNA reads TGTGCCAGCAGCCGCGATGAGGGTTCCTACGAGCAGTACTTC.

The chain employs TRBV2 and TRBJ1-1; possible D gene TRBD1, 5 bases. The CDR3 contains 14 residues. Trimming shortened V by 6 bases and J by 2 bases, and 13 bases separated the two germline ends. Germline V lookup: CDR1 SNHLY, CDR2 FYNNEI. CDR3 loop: CASSLLQGNTEAFF. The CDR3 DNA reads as TGTGCCAGCAGCCTCCTTCAGGGTAACACTGAAGCTTTCTTT. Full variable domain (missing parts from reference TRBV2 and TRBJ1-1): EPEVTQTPSHQVTQMGQEVILRCVPISNHLYFYWYRQILGQKVEFLVSFYNNEISEKSEIFDDQFSVERPDGSNFTLKIRSTKLEDSAMYFCASSLLQGNTEAFFGQGTRLTVV.

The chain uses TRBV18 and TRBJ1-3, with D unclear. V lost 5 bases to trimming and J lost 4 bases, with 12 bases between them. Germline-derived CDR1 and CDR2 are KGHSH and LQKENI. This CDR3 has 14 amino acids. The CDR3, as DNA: TGTGCCAGCTCAACCGAGTTATGGGGAAACACCATATATTTT. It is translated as CASSTELWGNTIYF. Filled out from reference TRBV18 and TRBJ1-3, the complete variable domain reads NAGVMQNPRHLVRRRGQEARLRCSPMKGHSHVYWYRQLPEEGLKFMVYLQKENIIDESGMPKERFSAEFPKEGPSILRIQQVVRGDSAAYFCASSTELWGNTIYFGEGSWLTVV.

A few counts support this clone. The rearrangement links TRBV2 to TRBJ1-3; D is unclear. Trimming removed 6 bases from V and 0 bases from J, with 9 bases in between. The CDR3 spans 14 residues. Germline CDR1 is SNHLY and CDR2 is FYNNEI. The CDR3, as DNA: TGTGCCAGCAGCTTTATCAGCTCTGGAAACACCATATATTTT. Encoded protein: CASSFISSGNTIYF.

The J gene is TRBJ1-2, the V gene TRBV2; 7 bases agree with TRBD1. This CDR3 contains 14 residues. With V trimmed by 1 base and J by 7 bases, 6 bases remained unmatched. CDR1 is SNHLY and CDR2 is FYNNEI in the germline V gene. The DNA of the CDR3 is TGTGCCAGCAGTGAAGACCAGGGGGTGGGTGGCTACACCTTC. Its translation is CASSEDQGVGGYTF.

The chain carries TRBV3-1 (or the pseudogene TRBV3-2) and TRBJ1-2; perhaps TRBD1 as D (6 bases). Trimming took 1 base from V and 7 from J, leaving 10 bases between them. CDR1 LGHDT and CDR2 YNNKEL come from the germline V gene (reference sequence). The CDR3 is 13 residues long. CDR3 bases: TGTGCCAGCAGCCAAGGGGGAGGGGGTGGCTACACCTTC. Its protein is CASSQGGGGGYTF.

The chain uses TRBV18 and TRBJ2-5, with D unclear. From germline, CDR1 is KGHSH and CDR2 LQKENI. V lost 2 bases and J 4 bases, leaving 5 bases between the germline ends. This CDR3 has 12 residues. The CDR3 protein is CASSPYRETQYF. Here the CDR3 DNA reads TGTGCCAGCTCACCATATCGAGAGACCCAGTACTTC.

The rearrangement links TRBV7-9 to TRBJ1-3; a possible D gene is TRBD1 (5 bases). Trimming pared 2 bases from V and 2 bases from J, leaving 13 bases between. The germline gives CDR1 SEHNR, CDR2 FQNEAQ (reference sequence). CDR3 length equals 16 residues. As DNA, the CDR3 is TGTGCCAGCAGCTTATGGGGCAGCTCCACTGGAAACACCATATATTTT. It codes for CASSLWGSSTGNTIYF. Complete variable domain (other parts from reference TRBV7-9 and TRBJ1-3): DTGVSQNPRHKITKRGQNVTFRCDPISEHNRLYWYRQTLGQGPEFLTYFQNEAQLEKSRLLSDRFSAERPKGSFSTLEIQRTEQGDSAMYLCASSLWGSSTGNTIYFGEGSWLTVV.

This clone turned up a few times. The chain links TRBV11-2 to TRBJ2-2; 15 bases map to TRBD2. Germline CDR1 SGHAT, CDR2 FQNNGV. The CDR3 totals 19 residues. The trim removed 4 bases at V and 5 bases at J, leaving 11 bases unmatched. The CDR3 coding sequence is TGTGCCAGCAGCTCCCCGCCGGGACTAGCGGGGGGAGGGACCGGGGAGCTGTTTTTT. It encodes CASSSPPGLAGGGTGELFF.

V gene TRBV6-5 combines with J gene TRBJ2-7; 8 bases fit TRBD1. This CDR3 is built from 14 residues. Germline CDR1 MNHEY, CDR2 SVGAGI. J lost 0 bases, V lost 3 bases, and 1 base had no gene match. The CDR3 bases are TGTGCCAGCAGTTATCAGGGGGCCTCCTACGAGCAGTACTTC. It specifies CASSYQGASYEQYF.

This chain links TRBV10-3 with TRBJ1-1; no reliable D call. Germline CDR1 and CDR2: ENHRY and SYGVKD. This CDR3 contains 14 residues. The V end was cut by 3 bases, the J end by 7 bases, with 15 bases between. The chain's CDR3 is CAISDPLRRIEAFF. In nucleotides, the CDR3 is TGTGCCATCAGTGATCCCCTGCGTCGTATTGAAGCTTTCTTT.

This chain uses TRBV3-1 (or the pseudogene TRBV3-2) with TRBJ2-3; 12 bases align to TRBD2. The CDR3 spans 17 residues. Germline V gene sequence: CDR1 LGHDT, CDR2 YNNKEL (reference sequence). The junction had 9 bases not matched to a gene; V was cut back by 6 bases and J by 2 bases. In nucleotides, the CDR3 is TGTGCCAGCAGTCTCCTCGGACTAGCGGGATTCACAGATACGCAGTATTTT. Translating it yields CASSLLGLAGFTDTQYF.

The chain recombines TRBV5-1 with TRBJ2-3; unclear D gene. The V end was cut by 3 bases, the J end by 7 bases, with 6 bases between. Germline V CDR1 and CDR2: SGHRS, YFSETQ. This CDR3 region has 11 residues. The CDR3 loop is CASSSQNTQYF. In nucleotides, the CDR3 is TGCGCCAGCAGCTCCCAGAATACGCAGTATTTT.

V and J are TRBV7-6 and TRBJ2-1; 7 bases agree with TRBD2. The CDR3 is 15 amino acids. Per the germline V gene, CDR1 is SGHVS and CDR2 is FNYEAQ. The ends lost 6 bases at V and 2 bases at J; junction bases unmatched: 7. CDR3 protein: CASSYRGEAYNEQFF. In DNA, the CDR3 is TGTGCCAGCAGTTACCGGGGGGAGGCCTACAATGAGCAGTTCTTC.

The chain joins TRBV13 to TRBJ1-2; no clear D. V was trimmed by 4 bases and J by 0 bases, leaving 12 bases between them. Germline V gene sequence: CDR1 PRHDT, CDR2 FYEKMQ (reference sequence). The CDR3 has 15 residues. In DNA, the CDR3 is TGTGCCAGCAGCTCCCGAACCGGTCCTAACTATGGCTACACCTTC. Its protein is CASSSRTGPNYGYTF.

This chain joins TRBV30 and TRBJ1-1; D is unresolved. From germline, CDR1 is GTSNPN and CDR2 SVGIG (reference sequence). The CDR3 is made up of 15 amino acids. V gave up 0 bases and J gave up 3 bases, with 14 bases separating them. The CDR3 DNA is TGTGCCTGGAGTGTACTTGGCGGCACTTACACTGAAGCTTTCTTT. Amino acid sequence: CAWSVLGGTYTEAFF. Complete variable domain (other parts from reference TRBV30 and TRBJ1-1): SQTIHQWPATLVQPVGSPLSLECTVEGTSNPNLYWYRQAAGRGLQLLFYSVGIGQISSEVPQNLSASRPQDRQFILSSKKLLLSDSGFYLCAWSVLGGTYTEAFFGQGTRLTVV.

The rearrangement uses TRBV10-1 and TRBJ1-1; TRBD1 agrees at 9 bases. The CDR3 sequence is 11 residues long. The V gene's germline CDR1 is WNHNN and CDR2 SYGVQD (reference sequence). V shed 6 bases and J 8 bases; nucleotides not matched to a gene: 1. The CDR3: CASRGQGEAFF. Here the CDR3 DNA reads TGCGCCAGCAGGGGACAGGGAGAAGCTTTCTTT.

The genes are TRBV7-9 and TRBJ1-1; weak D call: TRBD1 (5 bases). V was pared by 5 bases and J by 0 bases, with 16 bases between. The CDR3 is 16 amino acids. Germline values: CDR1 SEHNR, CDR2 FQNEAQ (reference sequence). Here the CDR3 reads CASSNFRVEMNTEAFF. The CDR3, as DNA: TGTGCCAGCAGCAACTTCAGGGTTGAAATGAACACTGAAGCTTTCTTT.

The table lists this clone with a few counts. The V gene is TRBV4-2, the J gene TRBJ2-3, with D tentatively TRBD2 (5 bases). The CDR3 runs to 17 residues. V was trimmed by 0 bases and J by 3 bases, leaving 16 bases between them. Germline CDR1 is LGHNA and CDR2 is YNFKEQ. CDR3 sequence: CASSQEGGPKETDTQYF. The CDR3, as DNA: TGTGCCAGCAGCCAAGAAGGAGGTCCCAAGGAGACAGATACGCAGTATTTT.